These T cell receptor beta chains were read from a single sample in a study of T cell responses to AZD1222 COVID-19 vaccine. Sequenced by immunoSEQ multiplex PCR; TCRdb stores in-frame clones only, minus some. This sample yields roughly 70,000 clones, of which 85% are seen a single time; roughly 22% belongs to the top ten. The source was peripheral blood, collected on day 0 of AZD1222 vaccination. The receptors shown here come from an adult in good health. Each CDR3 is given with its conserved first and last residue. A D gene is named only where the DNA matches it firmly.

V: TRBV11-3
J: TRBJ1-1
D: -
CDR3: CASGKGGQVNTEAFF
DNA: TGTGCCAGCGGCAAGGGGGGTCAGGTGAACACTGAAGCTTTCTTT

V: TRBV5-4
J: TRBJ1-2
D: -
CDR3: CASSPATGVGNYGYTF
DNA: TGTGCCAGCAGCCCGGCCACGGGGGTGGGTAACTATGGCTACACCTTC

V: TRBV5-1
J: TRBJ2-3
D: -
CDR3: CASSLVRDPDTQYF
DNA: TGCGCCAGCAGCTTGGTGCGGGACCCAGATACGCAGTATTTT

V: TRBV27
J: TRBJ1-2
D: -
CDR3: CASSFSQDYGYTF
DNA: TGTGCCAGCAGTTTCTCCCAGGACTATGGCTACACCTTC

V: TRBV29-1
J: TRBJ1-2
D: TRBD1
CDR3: CSVEDRFIGGRYGYTF
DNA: TGCAGCGTTGAAGATCGTTTTATAGGGGGCCGCTATGGCTACACCTTC

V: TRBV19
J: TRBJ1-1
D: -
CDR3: CASSTPRISNTEAFF
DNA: TGTGCCAGTAGTACGCCCCGGATATCGAACACTGAAGCTTTCTTT

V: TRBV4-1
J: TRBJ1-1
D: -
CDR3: CASSAGETEAFF
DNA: TGCGCCAGCAGCGCAGGGGAAACTGAAGCTTTCTTT

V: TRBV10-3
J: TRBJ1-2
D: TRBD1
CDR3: CAASGTGAWNTF
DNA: TGTGCCGCCTCCGGGACAGGGGCCTGGAACACCTTC

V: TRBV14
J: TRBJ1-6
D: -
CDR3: CASSQYRALQALHF
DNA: TGTGCCAGCAGCCAGTACAGGGCCCTTCAGGCCCTCCACTTT

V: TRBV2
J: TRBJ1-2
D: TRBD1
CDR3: CASRRDSANYGYTF
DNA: TGTGCCAGCAGAAGGGACAGCGCTAACTATGGCTACACCTTC

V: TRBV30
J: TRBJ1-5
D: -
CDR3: CAWSEGTIGNQPQHF
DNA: TGTGCCTGGAGTGAGGGGACCATAGGCAATCAGCCCCAGCATTTT

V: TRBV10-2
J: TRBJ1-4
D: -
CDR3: CASSDRDEKLFF
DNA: TGCGCCAGCAGTGACAGGGATGAAAAACTGTTTTTT